This TCR beta chain is from a study of OX40 agonist ivuxolimab in advanced cancers. At the level of the study: Melanoma, hepatocellular carcinoma, head and neck or renal cell cancer occurred in dose-escalation patients. Prior checkpoint blockade (anti-PD-1, anti-PD-L1 or anti-CTLA-4) was permitted; 35% to 50% had it.

Clones were read by immunoSEQ multiplex PCR, and TCRdb kept only the in-frame ones, dropping some. The sample includes tens of thousands of clones, more than 75% seen only once; the top ten take approximately 1.7%. Germline CDR1 SGHVS, CDR2 FQNEAQ. The CDR3 totals 14 residues. J lost 9 bases, V lost 5 bases, and 10 bases had no gene match. The sequence derives from an adult with an advanced solid tumor such as melanoma, head and neck, liver or kidney cancer. The sequencing here drew on CD4+ or CD8+ T cells sorted from blood, taken in a trial of the OX40 agonist ivuxolimab. This sequence joins TRBV7-8 and TRBJ2-1; 7 bases are shared with TRBD2. The CDR3 DNA is TGTGCCAGCAGCCCTAGTGAGACTAGCCCTGAGCAGTTCTTC. Amino acid sequence: CASSPSETSPEQFF.